These T cell receptor beta chains were read from a single sample in a study of neurological immune-mediated disorders. MiXCR, applied by TCRdb to the 5' RACE reads, yields one record per CDR3 protein. The data show 40,000 to 55,000 distinct CDR3 sequences, approximately 3% seen once. Sequencing was done on a sample of PBMCs. The receptors shown here come from a woman aged 45-60 years with multiple sclerosis. Both conserved end residues are part of each CDR3. A D gene is named only where the DNA matches it firmly. Size values are once, few and many counts, or a class for expanded clones, and some rows have none.

d_gene	j_gene	len	abundance	v_gene	CDR3aa	CDR3nt
TRBD2	TRBJ2-3	19	many	TRBV7-8	CASSLLASGRALLTDTQYF	TGTGCCAGCAGCTTACTCGCTAGCGGGAGGGCCCTCTTGACAGATACGCAGTATTTT
.	TRBJ2-7	15	many	TRBV6-5	CASSYSSAYSYEQYF	TGTGCCAGCAGCTACAGTAGCGCCTACTCCTACGAGCAGTACTTC
.	TRBJ2-7	12	.	TRBV10-1	CARRAENYEQYF	TGCGCCAGGAGGGCCGAGAACTACGAGCAGTACTTC
TRBD1	TRBJ1-5	15	many	TRBV7-9	CASSPAGTGDQPQHF	TGTGCCAGCAGCCCGGCCGGGACAGGGGATCAGCCCCAGCATTTT
.	TRBJ1-2	14	many	TRBV7-2	CASSLSSANYGYTF	TGTGCCAGCAGCTTATCGTCAGCTAACTATGGCTACACCTTC
.	TRBJ1-5	15	many	TRBV5-5	CASSLEGAAGQPQHF	TGTGCCAGCAGCTTGGAGGGAGCCGCAGGACAGCCCCAGCATTTT
TRBD2	TRBJ2-3	15	many	TRBV20-1	CSARVLADLTDTQYF	TGCAGTGCTAGAGTACTAGCGGACCTCACAGATACGCAGTATTTT
TRBD1	TRBJ1-1	13	many	TRBV2	CASSADREVEAFF	TGTGCCAGCAGTGCTGACAGGGAGGTTGAAGCTTTCTTT
.	TRBJ2-1	18	many	TRBV12-3/TRBV12-4	CASSFPAYGRRSYNEQFF	TGTGCCAGCAGTTTCCCTGCTTATGGGCGACGGTCCTACAATGAGCAGTTCTTC
.	TRBJ2-1	13	many	TRBV5-6	CASSFTGPHEQFF	TGTGCCAGCAGCTTTACAGGACCCCATGAGCAGTTCTTC
TRBD2	TRBJ2-1	16	many	TRBV12-3/TRBV12-4	CASSLSGLAGGNEQFF	TGTGCCAGCAGTTTGAGCGGTTTAGCGGGAGGGAATGAGCAGTTCTTC
.	TRBJ2-2	15	once	TRBV7-2	CASRLTGTDTGELFF	TGTGCCAGCAGGTTAACAGGGACTGACACCGGGGAGCTGTTTTTT
.	TRBJ2-5	15	many	TRBV20-1	CSARDRTSHQETQYF	TGCAGTGCTAGAGATCGGACGAGCCATCAAGAGACCCAGTACTTC
TRBD2	TRBJ2-5	15	few	TRBV7-9	CASSLRGAGEETQYF	TGTGCCAGCAGCTTACGGGGAGCGGGGGAAGAGACCCAGTACTTC
.	TRBJ2-4	15	many	TRBV20-1	CSATSWGRTKNIQYF	TGCAGTGCCACCTCATGGGGCCGGACCAAAAACATTCAGTACTTC
.	TRBJ2-1	12	many	TRBV9	CASSVYPDEQFF	TGTGCCAGCAGCGTATACCCGGATGAGCAGTTCTTC
.	TRBJ2-5	15	many	TRBV18	CASSPLAGSQETQYF	TGTGCCAGCTCACCATTGGCGGGATCCCAAGAGACCCAGTACTTC
TRBD2	TRBJ2-3	11	many	TRBV6-1	CASSEAFGLGF	TGTGCCAGCAGTGAAGCGTTTGGACTAGGTTTT
.	TRBJ1-5	13	many	TRBV18	CASSPGINQPQHF	TGTGCCAGCTCACCGGGGATCAATCAGCCCCAGCATTTT
.	TRBJ2-3	14	many	TRBV20-1	CSAYGQAVTDTQYF	TGCAGTGCTTACGGACAAGCGGTCACAGATACGCAGTATTTT
.	TRBJ1-2	13	many	TRBV20-1	CSARRTQNYGYTF	TGCAGTGCTCGTCGAACCCAGAACTATGGCTACACCTTC
.	TRBJ2-2	15	many	TRBV6-1	CASSEVGPNTGELFF	TGTGCCAGCAGTGAAGTGGGCCCGAACACCGGGGAGCTGTTTTTT
.	TRBJ2-1	13	many	TRBV7-3	CASSLVRNNEQFF	TGTGCCAGCAGCTTAGTACGAAACAATGAGCAGTTCTTC
TRBD2	TRBJ2-1	15	many	TRBV20-1	CSAMSSGSMDNEQFF	TGCAGTGCTATGTCTAGCGGGAGCATGGACAATGAGCAGTTCTTC
TRBD1	TRBJ1-6	14	many	TRBV5-5	CASSFPTGGSPLHF	TGTGCCAGCAGCTTTCCGACAGGGGGATCACCCCTCCACTTT
.	TRBJ1-1	11	many	TRBV20-1	CSARVGLEAFF	TGCAGTGCTAGGGTCGGACTTGAAGCTTTCTTT
TRBD1	TRBJ1-1	14	many	TRBV12-3/TRBV12-4	CASSLRTGGDLAFF	TGTGCCAGCAGTCTACGGACAGGGGGGGATTTGGCTTTCTTT
TRBD2	TRBJ2-1	15	many	TRBV12-3/TRBV12-4	CASSPSGRAGIEQFF	TGTGCCAGCAGTCCTAGCGGGAGGGCCGGAATTGAGCAGTTCTTC
.	TRBJ1-2	14	many	TRBV7-2	CASSQGGRGYGYTF	TGTGCCAGCAGCCAAGGGGGGCGCGGTTATGGCTACACCTTC
TRBD1	TRBJ2-2	16	many	TRBV7-2	CASSRADRANTGELFF	TGTGCCAGCAGCCGGGCGGACAGGGCGAACACCGGGGAGCTGTTTTTT
.	TRBJ1-2	13	many	TRBV6-5	CASSYHRRYGYTF	TGTGCCAGCAGTTACCATCGAAGATATGGCTACACCTTC
TRBD2	TRBJ2-1	13	many	TRBV12-5	CASGLGLAGGGFF	TGTGCTAGTGGTTTGGGTCTAGCGGGGGGTGGGTTCTTC
TRBD2	TRBJ2-1	15	many	TRBV12-3/TRBV12-4	CASSGSGLAGVEQFF	TGTGCCAGCAGTGGCTCCGGACTAGCGGGGGTAGAGCAGTTCTTC
TRBD1	TRBJ1-4	15	.	TRBV5-5	CASSLQGVRNEKLFF	TGTGCCAGCAGCTTGCAGGGGGTTAGGAATGAAAAACTGTTTTTT
TRBD2	TRBJ2-3	15	many	TRBV20-1	CSASILAGGRDTQYF	TGCAGTGCTAGCATACTAGCGGGGGGCAGAGATACGCAGTATTTT
.	TRBJ2-2	15	.	TRBV3-1	CASSQRTDYTGELFF	TGTGCCAGCAGCCAACGTACGGACTACACCGGGGAGCTGTTTTTT
.	TRBJ2-5	11	many	TRBV7-2	CASRSGETQYF	TGTGCCAGCAGGTCCGGCGAGACCCAGTACTTC
TRBD1	TRBJ2-1	15	many	TRBV28	CASRRGQGSDNEQFF	TGTGCCAGCAGACGAGGACAGGGTTCCGACAATGAGCAGTTCTTC
TRBD2	TRBJ2-3	17	many	TRBV9	CASSVVASGNRPDTQYF	TGTGCCAGCAGCGTAGTGGCTAGCGGAAACCGCCCAGATACGCAGTATTTT
.	TRBJ1-1	15	many	TRBV7-2	CASTQGAGRETEAFF	TGTGCCAGCACCCAAGGGGCAGGTCGGGAAACTGAAGCTTTCTTT
.	TRBJ2-1	12	many	TRBV20-1	CSASGSENEQFF	TGCAGTGCTAGCGGGAGCGAAAATGAGCAGTTCTTC
.	TRBJ2-1	13	many	TRBV10-3	CAISLDSYNEQFF	TGTGCCATCAGTCTGGACAGTTACAATGAGCAGTTCTTC
.	TRBJ2-3	13	many	TRBV11-2	CASRLTRGGTQYF	TGTGCCAGCAGACTAACGAGAGGAGGTACGCAGTATTTT
TRBD1	TRBJ2-1	11	many	TRBV29-1	CSVGTGERLFF	TGCAGCGTCGGGACAGGGGAACGATTGTTCTTC
.	TRBJ1-2	13	many	TRBV20-1	CSAIRGGPNGYTF	TGCAGTGCCATCCGCGGGGGGCCGAATGGCTACACCTTC
.	TRBJ2-7	13	many	TRBV7-9	CASSLSKPYEQYF	TGTGCCAGCAGCTTGTCAAAACCCTACGAGCAGTACTTC
TRBD2	TRBJ2-7	16	many	TRBV5-1	CASSWQGTSGPPEQYF	TGCGCCAGCAGCTGGCAAGGGACTAGCGGGCCGCCCGAGCAGTACTTC
.	TRBJ1-1	14	many	TRBV5-1	CASSYDRRGTEAFF	TGCGCCAGCAGCTATGACAGGCGAGGCACTGAAGCTTTCTTT
.	TRBJ2-1	12	once	TRBV5-1	CDSSMRNNEQFF	TGCGACAGCAGCATGCGGAACAATGAGCAGTTCTTC
.	TRBJ2-3	17	many	TRBV18	CASSPLEGLRSTDTQYF	TGTGCCAGCTCACCACTCGAAGGTTTAAGGAGCACAGATACGCAGTATTTT
.	TRBJ1-1	14	.	TRBV7-6	CASEPGSGGTEAFF	TGTGCCAGCGAACCAGGGAGCGGGGGCACTGAAGCTTTCTTT
.	TRBJ1-2	11	many	TRBV7-9	CASSLPYGYTF	TGTGCCAGCAGCTTACCCTATGGCTACACCTTC
TRBD1	TRBJ1-6	15	many	TRBV7-9	CASSLDTTGPSPLHF	TGTGCCAGCAGCTTAGACACGACAGGGCCCTCACCCCTCCACTTT
.	TRBJ2-3	13	many	TRBV5-1	CASSFTGTDTQYF	TGCGCCAGCAGCTTCACGGGCACAGATACGCAGTATTTT
TRBD2	TRBJ2-5	16	many	TRBV3-1	CASSQDNAGVGETQYF	TGTGCCAGCAGCCAAGATAATGCGGGAGTGGGGGAGACCCAGTACTTC